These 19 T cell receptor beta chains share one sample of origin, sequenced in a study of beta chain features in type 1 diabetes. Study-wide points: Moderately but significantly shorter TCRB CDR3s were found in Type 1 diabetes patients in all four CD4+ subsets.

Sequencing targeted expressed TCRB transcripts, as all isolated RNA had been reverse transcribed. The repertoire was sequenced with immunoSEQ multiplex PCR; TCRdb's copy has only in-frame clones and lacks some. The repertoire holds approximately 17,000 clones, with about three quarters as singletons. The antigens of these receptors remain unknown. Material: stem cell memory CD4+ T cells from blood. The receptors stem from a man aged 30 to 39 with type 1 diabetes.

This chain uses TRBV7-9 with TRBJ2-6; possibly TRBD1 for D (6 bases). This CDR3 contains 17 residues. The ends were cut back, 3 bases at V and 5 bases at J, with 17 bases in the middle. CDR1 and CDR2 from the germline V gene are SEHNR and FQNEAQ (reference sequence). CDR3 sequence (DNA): TGTGCCAGCAGCTTGGACAGCTCCGGAGCGAGGGCCAACGTCCTGACTTTC. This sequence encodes CASSLDSSGARANVLTF.

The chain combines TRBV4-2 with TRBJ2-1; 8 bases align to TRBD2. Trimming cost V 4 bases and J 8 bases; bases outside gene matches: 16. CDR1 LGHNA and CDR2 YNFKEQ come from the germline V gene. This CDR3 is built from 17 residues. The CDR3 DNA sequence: TGTGCCAGCAGCCGGTCAGTGGGGACGGGGGGGCTAGATGAGCAGTTCTTC. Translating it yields CASSRSVGTGGLDEQFF.

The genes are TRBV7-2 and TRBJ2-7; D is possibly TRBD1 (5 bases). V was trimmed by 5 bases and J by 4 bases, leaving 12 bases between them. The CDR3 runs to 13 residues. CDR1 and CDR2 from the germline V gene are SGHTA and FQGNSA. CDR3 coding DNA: TGTGCCAGCAGCCTGGACATACGATACGAGCAGTACTTC. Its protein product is CASSLDIRYEQYF.

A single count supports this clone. The CDR3 DNA follows: TGTGCCAGCAGTTTCCAACGGGGTTGGGCCACAGATACGCAGTATTTT. Its translation is CASSFQRGWATDTQYF. This chain connects TRBV27 to TRBJ2-3, with TRBD2 as a possible D gene (5 bases). The CDR3 contains 16 residues. Trimming took 3 bases from V and 2 from J, leaving 15 bases between them. From germline, CDR1 is MNHEY and CDR2 SMNVEV (reference sequence).

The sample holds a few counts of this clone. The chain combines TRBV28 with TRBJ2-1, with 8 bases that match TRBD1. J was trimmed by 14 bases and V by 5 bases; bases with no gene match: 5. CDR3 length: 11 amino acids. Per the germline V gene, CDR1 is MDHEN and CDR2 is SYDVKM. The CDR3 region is CASSQGQEEFF. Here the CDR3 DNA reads TGTGCCAGCAGTCAGGGACAGGAGGAGTTCTTC. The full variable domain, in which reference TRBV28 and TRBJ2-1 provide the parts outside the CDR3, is DVKVTQSSRYLVKRTGEKVFLECVQDMDHENMFWYRQDPGLGLRLIYFSYDVKMKEKGDIPEGYSVSREKKERFSLILESASTNQTSMYLCASSQGQEEFFGPGTRLTVL.

This CDR3 is CASGLPSGGLGSSYNEQFF. The CDR3 DNA reads TGTGCTAGTGGTTTGCCTAGCGGGGGCCTCGGAAGCTCCTACAATGAGCAGTTCTTC. V and J are TRBV12-5 and TRBJ2-1; 10 bases match TRBD2. Germline CDR1 and CDR2: LGHNT and FRNRAP. CDR3 size: 19 residues. The V gene end was trimmed by 2 bases and the J gene end by 0 bases; junction bases not matched to a gene: 10.

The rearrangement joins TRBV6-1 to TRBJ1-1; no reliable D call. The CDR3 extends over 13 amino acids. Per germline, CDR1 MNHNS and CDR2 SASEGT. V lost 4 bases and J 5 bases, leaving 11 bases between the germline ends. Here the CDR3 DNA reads TGTGCCAGCAGTGCTATTCGGGAGACTGAAGCTTTCTTT. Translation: CASSAIRETEAFF.

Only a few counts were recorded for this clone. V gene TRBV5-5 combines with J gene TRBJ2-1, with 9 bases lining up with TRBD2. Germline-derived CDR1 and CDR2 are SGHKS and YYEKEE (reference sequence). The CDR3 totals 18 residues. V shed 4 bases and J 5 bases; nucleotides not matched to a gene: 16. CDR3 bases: TGTGCCAGCAGCACAATTCTAGCGGGGACCCTATCCCACAATGAGCAGTTCTTC. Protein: CASSTILAGTLSHNEQFF.

CDR3 amino acids: CATTGSSYEQYF. The CDR3 nucleotides are TGTGCCACCACGGGGAGCTCCTACGAGCAGTACTTC. This rearrangement joins TRBV10-3 to TRBJ2-5; a weak D match, TRBD2 (5 bases). The DNA end is more similar to TRBJ2-7, so the J call may be wrong. The CDR3 consists of 12 residues. The germline V gene encodes CDR1 ENHRY and CDR2 SYGVKD.

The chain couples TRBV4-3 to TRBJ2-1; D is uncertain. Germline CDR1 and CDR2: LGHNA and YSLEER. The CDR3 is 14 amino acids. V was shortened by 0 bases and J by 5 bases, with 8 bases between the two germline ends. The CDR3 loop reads CASSQDYSDNEQFF. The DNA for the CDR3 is TGCGCCAGCAGCCAAGATTATTCGGACAATGAGCAGTTCTTC.

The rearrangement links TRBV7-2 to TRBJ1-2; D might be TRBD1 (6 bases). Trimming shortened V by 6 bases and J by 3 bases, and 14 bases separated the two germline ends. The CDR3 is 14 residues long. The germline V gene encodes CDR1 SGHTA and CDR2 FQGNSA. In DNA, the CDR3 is TGTGCCAGCAGACCGAGGGGGGGGGACTATGGCTACACCTTC. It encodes CASRPRGGDYGYTF.

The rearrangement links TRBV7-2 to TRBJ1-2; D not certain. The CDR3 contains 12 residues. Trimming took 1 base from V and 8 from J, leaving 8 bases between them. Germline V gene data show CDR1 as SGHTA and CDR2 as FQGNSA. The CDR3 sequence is CASSLVDIGYTF. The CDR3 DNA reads TGTGCCAGCAGCTTAGTCGACATCGGCTACACCTTC. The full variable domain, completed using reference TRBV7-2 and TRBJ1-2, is GAGVSQSPSNKVTEKGKDVELRCDPISGHTALYWYRQSLGQGLEFLIYFQGNSAPDKSGLPSDRFSAERTGGSVSTLTIQRTQQEDSAVYLCASSLVDIGYTFGSGTRLTVV.

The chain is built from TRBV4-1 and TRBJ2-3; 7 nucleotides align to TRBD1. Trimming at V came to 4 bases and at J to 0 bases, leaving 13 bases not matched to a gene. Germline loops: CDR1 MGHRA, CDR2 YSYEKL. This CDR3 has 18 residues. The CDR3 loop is CASSRYTLGQPSTDTQYF. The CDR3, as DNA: TGCGCCAGCAGCCGATATACTCTGGGACAGCCTAGCACAGATACGCAGTATTTT.

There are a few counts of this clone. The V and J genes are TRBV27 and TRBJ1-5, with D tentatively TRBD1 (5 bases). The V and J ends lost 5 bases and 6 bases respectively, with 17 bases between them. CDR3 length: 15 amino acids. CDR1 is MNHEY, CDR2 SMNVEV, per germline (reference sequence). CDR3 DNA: TGTGCCAGCAGTGCGCGCGGGGGGATAGGTCAGCCCCAGCATTTT. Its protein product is CASSARGGIGQPQHF.

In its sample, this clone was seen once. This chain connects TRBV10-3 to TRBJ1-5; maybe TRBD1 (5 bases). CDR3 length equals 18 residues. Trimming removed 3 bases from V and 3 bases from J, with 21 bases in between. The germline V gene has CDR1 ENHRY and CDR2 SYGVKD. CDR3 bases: TGTGCCATCAGTGAAGTCCCCTATCAGGGTCCCTCCAATCAGCCCCAGCATTTT. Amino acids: CAISEVPYQGPSNQPQHF.

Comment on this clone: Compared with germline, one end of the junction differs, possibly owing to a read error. DNA of the CDR3: TGTGCCAGCAGTTTCGGGGGAAGGGGAGAGGCCCAGTACTTC. The encoded protein is CASSFGGRGEAQYF. The chain uses TRBV6-6 and TRBJ2-5; the D gene is possibly TRBD2 (6 bases). CDR3 size: 14 residues. Germline CDR1 reads MNHNY; CDR2 reads SVGAGI (reference sequence).

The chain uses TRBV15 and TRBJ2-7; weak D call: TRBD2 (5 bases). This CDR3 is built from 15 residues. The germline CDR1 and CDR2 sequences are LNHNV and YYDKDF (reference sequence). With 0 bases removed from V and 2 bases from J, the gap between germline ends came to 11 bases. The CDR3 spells CATSRERVNTYEQYF. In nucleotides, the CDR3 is TGTGCCACCAGCAGAGAGCGGGTGAATACCTACGAGCAGTACTTC.

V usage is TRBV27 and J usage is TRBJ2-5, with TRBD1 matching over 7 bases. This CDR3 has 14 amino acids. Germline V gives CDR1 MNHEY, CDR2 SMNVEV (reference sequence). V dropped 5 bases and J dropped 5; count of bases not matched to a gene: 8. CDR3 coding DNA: TGTGCCAGCAGTCCCGGGACAGTCCGGGAGACCCAGTACTTC. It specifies CASSPGTVRETQYF.

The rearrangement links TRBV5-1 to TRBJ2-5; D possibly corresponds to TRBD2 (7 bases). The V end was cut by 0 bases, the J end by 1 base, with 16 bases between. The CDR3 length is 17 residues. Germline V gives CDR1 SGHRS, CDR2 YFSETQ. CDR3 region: CASSLGGRGALQETQYF. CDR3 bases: TGCGCCAGCAGCTTGGGAGGACGGGGGGCCCTCCAAGAGACCCAGTACTTC.